Listed here are 24 T cell receptor beta chains from one sample, sequenced in a study of CD8 T cells in ankylosing spondylitis. Each CDR3 protein gets one entry after TCRdb re-called the 5' RACE reads with MiXCR. The data contain about 200,000 distinct CDR3 sequences, roughly 12% of them singletons. Sequenced sample: blood, either unsorted or a sorted T cell fraction (not recorded which). Receptors were obtained from a male donor with ankylosing spondylitis or in good health (not recorded which).

This clonotype was recorded a few times. The J gene is TRBJ1-2, the V gene TRBV2; D might be TRBD1 (5 bases). The CDR3 contains 13 residues. V shed 7 bases and J shed 4 bases, with 13 bases lying between them. From germline, CDR1 is SNHLY and CDR2 FYNNEI. CDR3 bases: TGTGCCAGCAACCCGACAGAGGCCTATGGCTACACCTTC. The encoded protein is CASNPTEAYGYTF.

This clonotype has just a few counts. This chain links TRBV7-9 with TRBJ2-7; 7 bases are shared with TRBD1. The CDR3 has 14 residues. CDR1 SEHNR and CDR2 FQNEAQ come from the germline V gene (reference sequence). V shed 5 bases, J shed 5 bases, and the junction held 9 bases outside the gene matches. The chain's CDR3 is CASSHRQGGNEQYF. For the CDR3, the DNA is TGTGCCAGCAGCCATCGACAGGGCGGTAACGAGCAGTACTTC.

This clonotype was picked up many times. V usage is TRBV4-1 and J usage is TRBJ2-2, with TRBD1 as a possible D gene (5 bases). The CDR3 loop spans 15 amino acids. Germline V gene data show CDR1 as MGHRA and CDR2 as YSYEKL. Between the trimmed V and J ends, which lost 1 base and 7 bases, there was a span of 13 bases. The CDR3 DNA reads as TGCGCCAGCAGCCAAGGAAGGGGCGCCGGCGGGGAGCTGTTTTTT. Protein: CASSQGRGAGGELFF.

The chain links TRBV20-1 to TRBJ2-3; 11 nucleotides align to TRBD2. Trimming at V came to 5 bases and at J to 3 bases, leaving 13 bases not matched to a gene. The CDR3 totals 17 residues. The germline CDR1 and CDR2 sequences are DFQATT and SNEGSKA (reference sequence). The CDR3 spells CSAYTSGRGVRTDTQYF. The CDR3 nucleotides read TGCAGTGCTTACACTAGCGGGAGAGGAGTTAGGACAGATACGCAGTATTTT.

Sample share makes this clonotype medium-sized. The chain recombines TRBV12-3 or TRBV12-4 with TRBJ1-1; D unresolved. The CDR3 is 14 residues long. Trimming removed 6 bases from V and 1 base from J, with 12 bases in between. CDR3 loop: CASSRRSGNTEAFF. CDR3 nucleotides: TGTGCCAGCAGCCGCCGGTCCGGGAACACTGAAGCTTTCTTT.

This chain uses TRBV4-1 with TRBJ2-1, with TRBD2 as a possible D gene (6 bases). CDR1 and CDR2 from the germline V gene are MGHRA and YSYEKL. The V end lost 0 bases, the J end lost 4 bases, and 13 bases lay between the germline ends. The CDR3 runs to 16 residues. The DNA of the CDR3 is TGCGCCAGCAGCCAAGATAGGCTAGCGAGGTACAATGAGCAGTTCTTC. It codes for CASSQDRLARYNEQFF.

This clonotype was found a few times. CDR3 sequence: CASSQEILAGVYEQYF. DNA of the CDR3: TGCGCCAGCAGCCAAGAAATACTAGCGGGAGTCTACGAGCAGTACTTC. This sequence joins TRBV4-1 and TRBJ2-7; 11 bases are a match to TRBD2. Germline lookup yields CDR1 MGHRA and CDR2 YSYEKL. Trimming at V came to 0 bases and at J to 3 bases, leaving 4 bases not matched to a gene. The CDR3 runs 16 residues.

This clonotype turned up a few times. The V and J genes are TRBV5-1 and TRBJ2-4; 8 bases align to TRBD1. V lost 3 bases to trimming and J lost 13 bases; unmatched junction nucleotides: 6. The CDR3 is 12 amino acids. Germline V CDR1 and CDR2: SGHRS, YFSETQ. The CDR3 sequence is CASSSDRVEQYF. CDR3 in DNA: TGCGCCAGCAGCTCGGACAGGGTAGAACAGTACTTC.

This clonotype was recorded many times. The chain couples TRBV15 to TRBJ2-2, with unresolved D. The CDR3 consists of 17 residues. Deletions cut 0 bases from V and 5 bases from J, with 16 bases between. Germline CDR1 and CDR2: LNHNV and YYDKDF (reference sequence). The CDR3 loop is CATSRDRYGPRTGELFF. CDR3 DNA: TGTGCCACCAGCAGAGATCGGTACGGGCCGCGAACCGGGGAGCTGTTTTTT.

V gene TRBV18 combines with J gene TRBJ2-1, with 9 positions matching TRBD2. This CDR3 spans 16 amino acids. V trimming: 0 bases; J trimming: 6 bases; junction bases outside the gene matches: 6. CDR1 and CDR2 from the germline V gene are KGHSH and LQKENI. In nucleotides, the CDR3 is TGTGCCAGCTCACCACCCGCTAGCGGGGCAGCCAATGAGCAGTTCTTC. This codes for CASSPPASGAANEQFF.

The V call is TRBV7-2, the J call TRBJ2-7; D gene unclear. The V gene lost 5 bases and the J gene lost 2 bases, with 10 bases spanning the gap. The CDR3 is 13 amino acids. The germline CDR1 and CDR2 sequences are SGHTA and FQGNSA. Here the CDR3 DNA reads TGTGCCAGCAGCCCAGTGGCTCCCTACGAGCAGTACTTC. This gives the protein CASSPVAPYEQYF.

This clonotype was detected a few times. This rearrangement joins TRBV7-9 to TRBJ1-4, with 7 nucleotides matching TRBD1. Per the germline V gene, CDR1 is SEHNR and CDR2 is FQNEAQ (reference sequence). The CDR3 runs to 15 residues. With V trimmed by 4 bases and J by 3 bases, 5 bases remained unmatched. DNA for the CDR3: TGTGCCAGCAGCTCCCGGGACAGTCCTAATGAAAAACTGTTTTTT. Protein sequence: CASSSRDSPNEKLFF.

The chain combines TRBV7-9 with TRBJ2-3, with D perhaps matching TRBD1 or TRBD2 (5 bases each). V shed 5 bases and J shed 3 bases, with 18 bases lying between them. Germline V CDR1 and CDR2: SEHNR, FQNEAQ (reference sequence). The CDR3 loop spans 16 amino acids. For the CDR3, the DNA is TGTGCCAGCAGCCCTCGGGACGGGTCAAGAACAGATACGCAGTATTTT. Translated: CASSPRDGSRTDTQYF.

This clonotype was counted a few times. This rearrangement joins TRBV27 to TRBJ1-2; D not resolved. Trimming removed 0 bases from V and 1 base from J, with 6 bases in between. The CDR3 runs to 14 residues. The germline gives CDR1 MNHEY, CDR2 SMNVEV (reference sequence). CDR3 amino acids: CASSLSGLNYGYTF. Written as DNA, the CDR3 is TGTGCCAGCAGTTTATCAGGGCTTAACTATGGCTACACCTTC.

This clonotype was counted between two and nine times. The V call is TRBV6-2 or TRBV6-3, the J call TRBJ2-1; the match to TRBD2 covers 12 bases. Germline loops: CDR1 MNHEY, CDR2 SVGEGT. The CDR3 has 15 amino acids. The trim removed 8 bases at V and 9 bases at J, leaving 11 bases unmatched. CDR3 residues: CASQPLAGGLGEQFF. The DNA for the CDR3 is TGTGCCAGCCAACCTCTAGCGGGGGGGCTCGGTGAGCAGTTCTTC.

This clonotype was found a few times. The chain combines TRBV5-6 with TRBJ2-2; D might be TRBD2 (7 bases). V shed 0 bases and J shed 1 base, with 10 bases lying between them. CDR3 length equals 16 residues. Germline values: CDR1 SGHDT, CDR2 YYEEEE. The CDR3 region is CASSLGGGLNTGELFF. The DNA for the CDR3 is TGTGCCAGCAGCTTGGGCGGGGGCCTGAACACCGGGGAGCTGTTTTTT.

The chain carries TRBV6-5 and TRBJ2-5, with 8 bases aligning to TRBD2. The germline V gene encodes CDR1 MNHEY and CDR2 SVGAGI. The CDR3 extends over 15 amino acids. Trimming cost V 2 bases and J 5 bases; bases outside gene matches: 7. The CDR3 loop reads CASSYRAGEVETQYF. In DNA form, the CDR3 reads TGTGCCAGCAGTTACAGAGCGGGAGAGGTGGAGACCCAGTACTTC.

For the CDR3, the DNA is TGTGCCAGCAGTTACCTGGTAGGGTTGGGCACTGAAGCTTTCTTT. Translating gives CASSYLVGLGTEAFF. The chain is built from TRBV6-5 and TRBJ1-1; no firm D call. Trimming left V 2 bases short and J 4 bases short, with 14 bases between. Germline V gene lookup returns CDR1 MNHEY and CDR2 SVGAGI. This CDR3 spans 15 amino acids.

The chain couples TRBV5-6 to TRBJ2-1; D unresolved. The CDR3 runs to 12 residues. Deletions cut 0 bases from V and 9 bases from J, with 7 bases between. The germline V gene has CDR1 SGHDT and CDR2 YYEEEE. The CDR3 DNA sequence: TGTGCCAGCAGCTTGGGAGGTGGTGAGCAGTTCTTC. Translating it yields CASSLGGGEQFF.

This clonotype has ten or more counts. The chain uses TRBV25-1 and TRBJ2-1; TRBD1 might be the D (6 bases). Between the trimmed V and J ends, which lost 10 bases and 2 bases, there was a span of 12 bases. Germline CDR1 MGHDK, CDR2 SYGVNS. This CDR3 contains 13 residues. The CDR3 protein is CATDGQTYNEQFF. The DNA of the CDR3 is TGTGCCACCGACGGACAGACCTACAATGAGCAGTTCTTC.

V is TRBV30 and J is TRBJ1-1; possible D gene TRBD1, 5 bases. This CDR3 comprises 12 residues. The V gene lost 4 bases and the J gene lost 6 bases, with 12 bases spanning the gap. Germline V gene sequence: CDR1 GTSNPN, CDR2 SVGIG (reference sequence). The CDR3 coding sequence is TGTGCCTGGATGGGGGTTAGGGCTGAAGCTTTCTTT. It yields the protein CAWMGVRAEAFF.

The J gene is TRBJ2-2, the V gene TRBV5-1, with 12 bases that match TRBD2. The junction had 2 bases not matched to a gene; V was cut back by 1 base and J by 7 bases. This CDR3 contains 15 residues. The germline CDR1 and CDR2 sequences are SGHRS and YFSETQ. The DNA of the CDR3 is TGCGCCAGCAGCTTGTGGACTAGCGGGGTCGGGGAGCTGTTTTTT. Protein product: CASSLWTSGVGELFF.

In this sample, this clonotype turned up a few times. This chain links TRBV27 with TRBJ1-2; unclear D gene. Trimming took 4 bases from V and 4 from J, leaving 10 bases between them. The CDR3 contains 13 residues. Looked up from germline, CDR1 is MNHEY and CDR2 is SMNVEV (reference sequence). Written as DNA, the CDR3 is TGTGCCAGCAGTTCTCGGGCCCGCTATGGCTACACCTTC. Translation gives CASSSRARYGYTF.

This clonotype appeared a few times. The J gene is TRBJ2-3, the V gene TRBV5-6; no clear D. Germline assignment: CDR1 SGHDT and CDR2 YYEEEE. The V end was cut by 0 bases, the J end by 2 bases, with 7 bases between. The CDR3 extends over 14 amino acids. CDR3 DNA: TGTGCCAGCAGCTTGGACAGTTACACAGATACGCAGTATTTT. It codes for CASSLDSYTDTQYF.